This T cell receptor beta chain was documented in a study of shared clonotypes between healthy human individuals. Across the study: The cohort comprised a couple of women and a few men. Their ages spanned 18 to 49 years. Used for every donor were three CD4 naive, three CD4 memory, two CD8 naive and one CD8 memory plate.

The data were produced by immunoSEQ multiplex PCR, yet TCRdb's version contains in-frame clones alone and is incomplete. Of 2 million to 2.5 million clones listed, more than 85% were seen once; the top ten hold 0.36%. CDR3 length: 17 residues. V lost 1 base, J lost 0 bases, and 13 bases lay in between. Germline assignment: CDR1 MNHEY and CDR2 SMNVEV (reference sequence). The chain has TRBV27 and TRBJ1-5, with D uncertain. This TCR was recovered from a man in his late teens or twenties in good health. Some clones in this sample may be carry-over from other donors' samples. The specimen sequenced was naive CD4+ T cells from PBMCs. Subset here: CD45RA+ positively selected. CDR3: CASSLYPPGDSNQPQHF. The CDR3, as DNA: TGTGCCAGCAGTTTATACCCCCCCGGGGATAGCAATCAGCCCCAGCATTTT.